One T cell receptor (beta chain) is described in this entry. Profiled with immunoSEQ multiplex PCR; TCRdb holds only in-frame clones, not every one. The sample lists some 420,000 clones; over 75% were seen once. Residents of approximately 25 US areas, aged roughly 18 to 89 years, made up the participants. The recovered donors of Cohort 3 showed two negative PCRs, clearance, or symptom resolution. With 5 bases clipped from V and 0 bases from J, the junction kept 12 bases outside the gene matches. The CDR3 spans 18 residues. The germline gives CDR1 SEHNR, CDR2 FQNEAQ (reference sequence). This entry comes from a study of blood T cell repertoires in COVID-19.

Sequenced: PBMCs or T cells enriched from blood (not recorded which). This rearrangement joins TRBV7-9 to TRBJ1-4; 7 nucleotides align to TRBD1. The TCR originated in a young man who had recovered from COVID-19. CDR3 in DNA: TGTGCCAGCAGCGCCGGAGGGGGCGCATTTGCAACTAATGAAAAACTGTTTTTT. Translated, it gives CASSAGGGAFATNEKLFF. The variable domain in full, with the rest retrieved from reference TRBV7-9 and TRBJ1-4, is DTGVSQNPRHKITKRGQNVTFRCDPISEHNRLYWYRQTLGQGPEFLTYFQNEAQLEKSRLLSDRFSAERPKGSFSTLEIQRTEQGDSAMYLCASSAGGGAFATNEKLFFGSGTQLSVL.